The clone carrying this T cell receptor beta chain was detected ten times or more. These data belong to a study of T cells in Graves' hyperthyroidism and ophthalmopathy. Amplified TCR beta CDR3 regions derived from RNA transcripts. Carried out on the TCR CDR3, a first-round RT-PCR used the HTBI primer set. TCRdb re-called the multiplex PCR reads with MiXCR, one entry per CDR3 protein. Of about 300,000 distinct CDR3 sequences listed, roughly 18% are singletons. Exclusion followed for patients with uncontrolled infection, other autoimmune disease, pregnancy or lactation. CDR1 and CDR2 from the germline V gene are MNHNS and SASEGT. V lost 2 bases to trimming and J lost 2 bases, with 10 bases between them. The CDR3 is made up of 15 amino acids.

The chain employs TRBV6-1 and TRBJ2-1, with TRBD2 as a possible D gene (5 bases). The sequenced material came from blood. This clonotype was sampled from a man in his fifties or sixties with Graves' ophthalmopathy. CDR3 DNA sequence: TGTGCCAGCAGTGAAATGGCGGGTCCCTACAATGAGCAGTTCTTC. It codes for CASSEMAGPYNEQFF.